Listed below are T cell receptor beta chains from one sample, sequenced in a study of cytomegalovirus exposure and HLA in healthy donors. Clones were read by immunoSEQ multiplex PCR, and TCRdb kept only the in-frame ones, dropping some. This sample has approximately 190,000 clones, with approximately 82% found just once. The sample comprised PBMCs. The receptors here all came from a woman between 18 and 30 years old in good health and CMV-seronegative. The CDR3 runs from the conserved cysteine through the conserved F or W. Each record gives: J gene, D gene, clone size, V gene, CDR3 protein, CDR3 DNA. The D gene is left open where the match is weak. Clone size is not always given. Where it is, it says once, few, many or a class for expanded clones.

j_gene: TRBJ1-5
d_gene: .
abundance: .
v_gene: TRBV6-1
CDR3aa: CASSPSRVGNQPQHF
CDR3nt: TGTGCCAGCAGTCCCTCGAGGGTTGGCAATCAGCCCCAGCATTTT

j_gene: TRBJ1-1
d_gene: .
abundance: .
v_gene: TRBV7-2
CDR3aa: CASSLVRGEAFF
CDR3nt: TGTGCCAGCAGCTTAGTACGAGGGGAAGCTTTCTTT

j_gene: TRBJ1-5
d_gene: TRBD1
abundance: .
v_gene: TRBV27
CDR3aa: CASSLVYITGGRGSNQPQHF
CDR3nt: TGTGCCAGCAGCCTCGTTTATATCACAGGGGGCAGAGGAAGCAATCAGCCCCAGCATTTT

j_gene: TRBJ2-2
d_gene: TRBD1
abundance: .
v_gene: TRBV5-1
CDR3aa: CASSSTGGNTGELFF
CDR3nt: TGCGCCAGCAGCTCAACAGGGGGAAACACCGGGGAGCTGTTTTTT

j_gene: TRBJ2-3
d_gene: TRBD2
abundance: .
v_gene: TRBV4-3
CDR3aa: CASSQERLAGLVTQYF
CDR3nt: TGCGCCAGCAGCCAAGAACGGCTAGCGGGCCTAGTTACGCAGTATTTT

j_gene: TRBJ2-2
d_gene: .
abundance: .
v_gene: TRBV7-9
CDR3aa: CASSQRDTNTGELFF
CDR3nt: TGTGCCAGCAGCCAAAGGGACACTAACACCGGGGAGCTGTTTTTT

j_gene: TRBJ1-1
d_gene: .
abundance: few
v_gene: TRBV4-2
CDR3aa: CASSQSPGLMNTEAFF
CDR3nt: TGTGCCAGCAGCCAATCCCCAGGGCTTATGAACACTGAAGCTTTCTTT

j_gene: TRBJ2-2
d_gene: .
abundance: .
v_gene: TRBV19
CDR3aa: CASSIYSGNTGELFF
CDR3nt: TGTGCCAGTAGTATCTATAGCGGGAACACCGGGGAGCTGTTTTTT

j_gene: TRBJ2-3
d_gene: TRBD2
abundance: once
v_gene: TRBV4-2
CDR3aa: CASSQEEGLPPSTDTQYF
CDR3nt: TGTGCCAGCAGCCAAGAAGAGGGACTACCTCCTAGCACAGATACGCAGTATTTT

j_gene: TRBJ2-3
d_gene: TRBD2
abundance: once
v_gene: TRBV4-3
CDR3aa: CASSQDRSGGHRTDTQYF
CDR3nt: TGCGCCAGCAGCCAAGATCGGAGCGGGGGCCACCGCACAGATACGCAGTATTTT

j_gene: TRBJ2-5
d_gene: .
abundance: .
v_gene: TRBV27
CDR3aa: CASRLDNGGGSLETQYF
CDR3nt: TGTGCCAGCAGGCTTGATAATGGAGGAGGGTCTTTGGAGACCCAGTACTTC

j_gene: TRBJ1-6
d_gene: TRBD1
abundance: .
v_gene: TRBV15
CDR3aa: CATSRPSGQYYNSPLHF
CDR3nt: TGTGCCACCAGCAGGCCGTCGGGACAGTACTATAATTCACCCCTCCACTTT

j_gene: TRBJ2-6
d_gene: .
abundance: .
v_gene: TRBV27
CDR3aa: CASSLRRGAGANVLTF
CDR3nt: TGTGCCAGCAGTTTACGTAGGGGTGCTGGGGCCAACGTCCTGACTTTC

j_gene: TRBJ1-2
d_gene: TRBD1
abundance: .
v_gene: TRBV30
CDR3aa: CAWSLDRGTRGYTF
CDR3nt: TGTGCCTGGAGTCTGGACAGGGGGACGCGAGGCTACACCTTC

j_gene: TRBJ2-5
d_gene: TRBD2
abundance: .
v_gene: TRBV4-1
CDR3aa: CASSPGGTSGRRETQYF
CDR3nt: TGCGCCAGCAGCCCCGGAGGGACTAGCGGGAGGCGGGAGACCCAGTACTTC

j_gene: TRBJ1-2
d_gene: .
abundance: .
v_gene: TRBV25-1
CDR3aa: CASSTPDANYGYTF
CDR3nt: TGTGCCAGCAGTACTCCCGATGCTAACTATGGCTACACCTTC

j_gene: TRBJ2-7
d_gene: TRBD2
abundance: .
v_gene: TRBV4-2
CDR3aa: CASSQEREGLYEQYF
CDR3nt: TGTGCCAGCAGCCAAGAAAGGGAGGGCCTCTACGAGCAGTACTTC